Below, 26 T cell receptor beta chains from the same sample are listed, as sequenced in a study of T cells in Graves' hyperthyroidism and ophthalmopathy. RNA transcripts were the template for amplifying TCR beta CDR3 regions. A first-round RT-PCR of the TCR CDR3 used the HTBI primer set. TCRdb reprocessed the multiplex PCR reads via MiXCR and lists one record per CDR3 protein. The profile shows approximately 150,000 distinct CDR3 sequences, less than 10% of them singletons. The sample comprised blood. Receptor source: a woman aged 18-29 years with Graves' hyperthyroidism that later progressed to Graves' ophthalmopathy.

In this sample, this clonotype turned up many times. The rearrangement uses TRBV5-1 and TRBJ2-7; TRBD1 aligns across 8 bases. V gave up 2 bases and J gave up 0 bases; unmatched junction bases: 1. From germline, CDR1 is SGHRS and CDR2 YFSETQ. This CDR3 has 14 amino acids. The CDR3 here is CASSFGTGSYEQYF. CDR3 coding DNA: TGCGCCAGCAGCTTCGGGACAGGCTCCTACGAGCAGTACTTC.

This clonotype was seen more than once but under ten times. This chain links TRBV20-1 with TRBJ2-7; 8 nucleotides agree with TRBD2. There are 16 residues in the CDR3. The trim removed 0 bases at V and 2 bases at J, leaving 9 bases unmatched. CDR1 DFQATT and CDR2 SNEGSKA come from the germline V gene (reference sequence). The CDR3, as DNA: TGCAGTGCTAGAGATACTGCGGGAGGACCCCCCTACGAGCAGTACTTC. Its protein is CSARDTAGGPPYEQYF.

This clonotype was observed at least ten times. V usage is TRBV15 and J usage is TRBJ2-3, with 9 positions matching TRBD2. In germline, CDR1 is LNHNV, CDR2 YYDKDF (reference sequence). Germline trimming cut 1 base from V and 4 bases from J; bases unmatched to any gene: 6. This CDR3 is built from 16 residues. The chain's CDR3 is CATSRARAGGPDTQYF. CDR3 in DNA: TGTGCCACCAGCAGAGCCCGCGCGGGGGGGCCAGATACGCAGTATTTT.

Note on this clonotype: A much larger clone differs from this one at a single base, so this may be a read error. The chain couples TRBV7-8 to TRBJ1-1; maybe TRBD1 (5 bases). CDR3 size: 15 residues. Germline loops: CDR1 SGHVS, CDR2 FQNEAQ. The DNA of the CDR3 is TGTGCCAGCAGCTTAAGACTGGGGACGAACGCTGAAGCTTTCTTT. As protein: CASSLRLGTNAEAFF.

This clonotype was seen only a few times. The CDR3 loop reads CASSSISSSTQYF. Here the CDR3 DNA reads TGTGCCAGCAGCTCGATTAGCAGCTCTACGCAGTATTTT. The chain links TRBV5-6 to TRBJ2-3; D is uncertain. The CDR3 sequence is 13 residues long. CDR1 is SGHDT, CDR2 YYEEEE, per germline. Trimming removed 3 bases from V and 8 bases from J, with 13 bases in between.

This clonotype was seen ten or more times. V gene TRBV28 combines with J gene TRBJ1-4; D remains ambiguous. The CDR3 is 13 residues long. The V and J ends lost 6 bases and 10 bases respectively, with 15 bases between them. The germline gives CDR1 MDHEN, CDR2 SYDVKM. The CDR3 reads CASRVTGVGKLFF. The CDR3 DNA is TGTGCCAGCAGGGTAACGGGCGTAGGAAAACTGTTTTTT.

This clonotype was found many times. The V gene is TRBV12-3 or TRBV12-4, the J gene TRBJ1-2, with TRBD1 matching over 7 bases. This CDR3 comprises 13 residues. The V gene end was trimmed by 6 bases and the J gene end by 4 bases; junction bases not matched to a gene: 5. CDR3 residues: CASRYRGGYGYTF. The DNA for the CDR3 is TGTGCCAGCAGGTACAGGGGCGGCTATGGCTACACCTTC.

This clonotype was seen a few times. The chain carries TRBV7-3 and TRBJ2-3; no reliable D call. Germline V lookup: CDR1 SGHTA, CDR2 FQGTGA. CDR3 length equals 14 residues. The V and J ends lost 2 bases and 3 bases respectively, with 9 bases between them. The CDR3 region is CASSLLSDTDTQYF. The CDR3 region has the DNA TGTGCCAGCAGCTTACTATCGGATACAGATACGCAGTATTTT.

This clonotype was detected ten times or more. This sequence joins TRBV5-1 and TRBJ2-7; 9 bases map to TRBD1. Germline lookup yields CDR1 SGHRS and CDR2 YFSETQ. V gave up 3 bases and J gave up 5 bases; unmatched junction bases: 9. The CDR3 has 15 residues. The CDR3 DNA reads TGCGCCAGCAGCTCACAGGGGGCAGGCATTGACGAGCAGTACTTC. This sequence encodes CASSSQGAGIDEQYF.

Of note for this clonotype: A much larger clone differs by one base, so this may be a read error. The rearrangement joins TRBV18 to TRBJ1-1; TRBD1 aligns across 9 bases. CDR3 length equals 15 residues. Germline assignment: CDR1 KGHSH and CDR2 LQKENI. The CDR3 DNA sequence: TGTGCCAGCTCACCAAGGACAGGGGAAAACACTGAAGTTTTCTTT. Amino acid sequence: CASSPRTGENTEVFF.

The V gene is TRBV13, the J gene TRBJ1-2; D gene ambiguous. The CDR3 spans 13 residues. Trimming removed 5 bases from V and 4 bases from J, with 11 bases in between. From germline, CDR1 is PRHDT and CDR2 FYEKMQ (reference sequence). The CDR3 is CASSPGRGYGYTF. The CDR3 coding sequence is TGTGCCAGCAGCCCGGGCCGAGGCTATGGCTACACCTTC.

There are many counts of this clonotype. The chain uses TRBV6-5 and TRBJ1-6; TRBD1 might be the D (6 bases). V dropped 2 bases and J dropped 4 bases, with 15 bases sitting between them. The length of the CDR3 is 17 residues. CDR1 and CDR2 from the germline V gene are MNHEY and SVGAGI. The CDR3 DNA reads TGTGCCAGCAGTTACGAGGCAGGACAGAGGTATAATTCACCCCTCCACTTT. This codes for CASSYEAGQRYNSPLHF.

This clonotype has ten or more counts. This chain joins TRBV6-1 and TRBJ1-2; TRBD1 matches at 7 bases. Germline V gene lookup returns CDR1 MNHNS and CDR2 SASEGT. J was trimmed by 4 bases and V by 7 bases; bases with no gene match: 6. The CDR3 covers 13 residues. The CDR3 sequence is CASTSGTAYGYTF. The CDR3 bases are TGTGCCAGCACCTCCGGGACAGCCTATGGCTACACCTTC.

The chain combines TRBV18 with TRBJ1-5; 10 nucleotides line up with TRBD1. Germline CDR1 KGHSH, CDR2 LQKENI. Germline trimming cut 6 bases from V and 3 bases from J; bases unmatched to any gene: 8. The CDR3 length is 16 residues. The CDR3, as DNA: TGTGCCAGCTCCGAACCCGGGACAGGGGTCAATCAGCCCCAGCATTTT. As protein: CASSEPGTGVNQPQHF.

The chain links TRBV12-3 or TRBV12-4 to TRBJ1-1, with D possibly TRBD1 on 5 matching bases. Between the trimmed V and J ends, which lost 1 base and 5 bases, there was a span of 11 bases. This CDR3 has 14 amino acids. CDR3 sequence: CASSLVGGSTEAFF. CDR3 sequence (DNA): TGTGCCAGCAGTTTAGTGGGGGGAAGTACTGAAGCTTTCTTT.

This clonotype was detected many times. The V call is TRBV27, the J call TRBJ2-7, with D possibly matching TRBD2 (5 bases). The germline V gene encodes CDR1 MNHEY and CDR2 SMNVEV (reference sequence). V was trimmed by 2 bases and J by 3 bases, leaving 8 bases between them. The CDR3 is 13 amino acids. CDR3 in DNA: TGTGCCAGCAGTTTAGAGGGAGACTACGAGCAGTACTTC. Its protein product is CASSLEGDYEQYF.

The V call is TRBV2, the J call TRBJ2-5, with TRBD1 matching 8 bases. Germline lookup yields CDR1 SNHLY and CDR2 FYNNEI. The J segment lost 5 bases and the V segment lost 8 bases, leaving 7 bases of the junction unmatched. The CDR3 length is 13 residues. CDR3 loop: CASSRQGRETQYF. DNA of the CDR3: TGTGCCAGCTCCCGACAGGGGAGGGAGACCCAGTACTTC.

At least ten counts were recorded for this clonotype. V is TRBV6-1 and J is TRBJ1-2, with D possibly being TRBD1 (5 bases). The CDR3 length is 15 residues. Between the trimmed V and J ends, which lost 6 bases and 4 bases, there was a span of 18 bases. Germline V gene sequence: CDR1 MNHNS, CDR2 SASEGT. CDR3 sequence (DNA): TGTGCCAGCAGACTCGACAGCACGGCGGGCTATGGCTACACCTTC. The encoded protein is CASRLDSTAGYGYTF.

At least ten counts were recorded for this clonotype. V usage is TRBV7-2 and J usage is TRBJ2-1; 11 bases agree with TRBD2. The CDR3 covers 17 residues. Germline V gives CDR1 SGHTA, CDR2 FQGNSA. V dropped 4 bases and J dropped 4; count of bases not matched to a gene: 9. CDR3 sequence: CASSYPVGTSGYNEQFF. CDR3 sequence (DNA): TGTGCCAGCAGCTACCCGGTGGGGACTAGCGGTTACAATGAGCAGTTCTTC.

V gene TRBV30 combines with J gene TRBJ2-7; no firm D call. Trimming shortened V by 0 bases and J by 4 bases, and 13 bases separated the two germline ends. The CDR3 is 14 amino acids. Germline loops: CDR1 GTSNPN, CDR2 SVGIG (reference sequence). The CDR3 is CAWSVLAGPYEQYF. The CDR3 coding sequence is TGTGCCTGGAGTGTATTAGCAGGACCATACGAGCAGTACTTC. The whole variable domain, filled in from reference TRBV30 and TRBJ2-7, reads SQTIHQWPATLVQPVGSPLSLECTVEGTSNPNLYWYRQAAGRGLQLLFYSVGIGQISSEVPQNLSASRPQDRQFILSSKKLLLSDSGFYLCAWSVLAGPYEQYFGPGTRLTVT.

This clonotype appeared a few times. The chain has TRBV3-1 and TRBJ2-2; D remains ambiguous. There are 13 residues in the CDR3. Germline V gene lookup returns CDR1 LGHDT and CDR2 YNNKEL (reference sequence). Deletions cut 4 bases from V and 4 bases from J, with 7 bases between. The DNA for the CDR3 is TGTGCCAGCAGCCGAAACCCCACCGGGGAGCTGTTTTTT. Translation: CASSRNPTGELFF.

Turning to this clonotype: A much more abundant neighbour one base away suggests this may be a read error. V and J are TRBV9 and TRBJ2-2; D unresolved. The germline V and J ends were trimmed by 0 bases and 2 bases, with 5 bases remaining between them. Germline V gene lookup returns CDR1 SGDLS and CDR2 YYNGEE. The CDR3 runs to 14 residues. In DNA form, the CDR3 reads TGTGCCAGCAGCGTAGCCTCTAACACCGGGGAGCTGTTTTTT. Amino acids: CASSVASNTGELFF.

In this sample, this clonotype turned up a few times. This rearrangement joins TRBV3-1 to TRBJ1-6, with D perhaps matching TRBD1 (6 bases). V was pared by 4 bases and J by 6 bases, with 16 bases between. This CDR3 region has 16 residues. Germline V lookup: CDR1 LGHDT, CDR2 YNNKEL (reference sequence). The CDR3 nucleotides are TGTGCCAGCAGCCTAAGGGGGGGCTCGACTAATTCACCCCTCCACTTT. It codes for CASSLRGGSTNSPLHF. The full variable domain, in which reference TRBV3-1 and TRBJ1-6 provide the parts outside the CDR3, is DTAVSQTPKYLVTQMGNDKSIKCEQNLGHDTMYWYKQDSKKFLKIMFSYNNKELIINETVPNRFSPKSPDKAHLNLHINSLELGDSAVYFCASSLRGGSTNSPLHFGNGTRLTVT.

This clonotype was recorded at least ten times. This chain uses TRBV6-1 with TRBJ1-1; D not certain. The germline V gene encodes CDR1 MNHNS and CDR2 SASEGT. V lost 7 bases, J lost 4 bases, and 19 bases lay in between. The CDR3 contains 15 residues. In nucleotides, the CDR3 is TGTGCCAGCAATCCCGACCTTCCGAGCAGCACTGAAGCTTTCTTT. It encodes CASNPDLPSSTEAFF.

This clonotype was counted ten times or more. The V call is TRBV12-3 or TRBV12-4, the J call TRBJ2-5; a possible D gene is TRBD2 (6 bases). This CDR3 is 14 amino acids long. The V end lost 2 bases, the J end lost 5 bases, and 12 bases lay between the germline ends. The CDR3 nucleotides are TGTGCCAGCAGTTTATTAGCGAGCGGGGAGACCCAGTACTTC. Its protein product is CASSLLASGETQYF.

This clonotype was detected many times. V gene TRBV20-1 combines with J gene TRBJ2-1; 7 bases match TRBD2. The CDR3 sequence is 15 residues long. Germline loops: CDR1 DFQATT, CDR2 SNEGSKA (reference sequence). Unmatched junction bases numbered 8, after V lost 4 bases and J lost 2 bases. The CDR3 sequence: CSANQRENPYNEQFF. In DNA, the CDR3 is TGCAGTGCTAATCAGCGGGAAAACCCCTACAATGAGCAGTTCTTC.